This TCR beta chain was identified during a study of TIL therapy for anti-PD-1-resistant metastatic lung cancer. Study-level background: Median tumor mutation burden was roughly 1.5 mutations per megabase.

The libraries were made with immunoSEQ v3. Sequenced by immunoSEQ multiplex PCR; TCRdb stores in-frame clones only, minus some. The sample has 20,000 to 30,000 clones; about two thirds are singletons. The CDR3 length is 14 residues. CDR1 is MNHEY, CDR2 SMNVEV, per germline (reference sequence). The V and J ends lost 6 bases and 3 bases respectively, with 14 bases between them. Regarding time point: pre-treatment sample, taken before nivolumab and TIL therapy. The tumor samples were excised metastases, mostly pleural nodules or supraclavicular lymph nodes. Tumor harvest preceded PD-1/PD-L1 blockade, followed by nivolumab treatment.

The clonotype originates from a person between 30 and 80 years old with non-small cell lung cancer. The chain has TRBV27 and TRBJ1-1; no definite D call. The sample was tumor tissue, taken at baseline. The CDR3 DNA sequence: TGTGCCAGCAGCCCGGGTTGGCGGGACACTGAAGCTTTCTTT. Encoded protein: CASSPGWRDTEAFF.